This T cell receptor beta chain originates from a study of cytomegalovirus exposure and HLA in healthy donors (dated by TCRdb to the late 2010s). Describing the broader study: An earlier analysis of roughly 570 of the donors reported about 300 Gb of sequence data and around 110 million unique TCR beta sequences obtained from about 180 million T cells. About 5 DR-DQ haplotypes were handled as single units for association and clustering, since linkage in the cohort was strong. Using immunosequencing, the study profiled T cell repertoires from 500 to 800 subjects and related those repertoires to cytomegalovirus serostatus. Both class I and class II loci were covered by HLA typing, at four-digit resolution. A later genetic analysis took genome-wide SNP genotypes for about 55% of the 666 donors and used that subset as a discovery cohort. In addition to the first cohort of roughly 700 subjects, a separate validation cohort of under 150 different subjects was used. High-throughput TCR immunosequencing, statistical association of individual TCRs with disease status, and machine learning were combined to predict cytomegalovirus infection status. To decide whether each TCR beta V gene segment behaved as functional or pseudogenic, an earlier analysis of some 580 of the donors relied on high-throughput TCR beta sequencing. Typing coverage varied by locus: about 629-630 donors for A, B, C, DRB1 and DQB1; roughly 560 for DQA1; more than 600 for DPA1; 400 to 480 for DPB1. To study patterns of TCR occurrence, a later analysis re-analyzed previously published TCR beta repertoires from under 750 donors and added high-resolution HLA genotyping. Across approximately 400 genotyped donors of the cohort, an average of approximately 240,000 unique TCR beta nucleotide sequences per donor were sequenced, and 15% to 20% of those sequences were non-productive. Donor age, sex, ethnicity and CMV serostatus were compiled together with the repertoire data. The study aimed to test whether signatures of past pathogen exposure could be identified by cataloging public T cell receptors. Approximately 300 gigabases of sequencing data and around 85 million unique TCR sequences made up an early release that covered around 640 HLA-typed donors. Every repertoire in the discovery cohort had been generated on one and the same sequencing platform. Of the 300 to 450 genotyped donors, about 80% fell in the genetic ancestry cluster associated with self-reported Caucasian donors. Rather than using new phenotypic data, the later analysis identified candidate immune exposures from TCR beta sequences and from how often those sequences occurred across donors. Study-wide findings and limitations: According to a later analysis, TCR association rates differed among HLA loci, with DRB1 alleles showing the most associated TCRs and HLA-C alleles showing the fewest. Some IMGT-functional V segments, including TRBV6-2 and TRBV6-3, could not be distinguished by the 87-base-pair reads and were therefore excluded. Strong co-occurrence of HLA alleles, especially DR and DQ, made assigning TCR associations to individual alleles difficult. In an earlier analysis of some 540 of the donors, most TCR beta V segments appeared in productive rearrangements about 87% or about 30% of the time, broadly matching IMGT annotations. Because HLA typing was unavailable for some donors at each locus, only the typed subset was used in association tests. A later genetic analysis reported fewer N-insertions in productive TCRs among donors in an Asian-associated ancestry cluster than the roughly 700-donor mean. In a later genetic analysis, a missense DCLRE1C variant was associated with V-gene and J-gene trimming of TCR beta chains, and the association was replicated in an independent cohort. Most TCR sequences were seen in very few donors, while some public TCRs were found in many individuals. A later analysis reported that several top co-occurrence clusters appeared linked to parvovirus B19, influenza, CMV and Epstein-Barr virus. Because counts were too low, seventeen rarely observed V segments, including chromosome 9 orphons, were left out of the earlier analysis of roughly 600 of the donors. In both the original and validation cohorts, the classifier was reported to diagnose cytomegalovirus status with high specificity and sensitivity. According to the authors, the approach could potentially be generalized to other disease states and immunological phenotypes. A later analysis found that HLA-associated TCR beta chains were more clonally expanded and had lower generation probabilities than equally common non-associated chains. A total of 150 to 200 TCR beta chains were listed by the study as associated with cytomegalovirus. The sequencing pipeline was judged likely to have produced a cluster of highly shared sequence variants as a technical artifact. Only TCR beta chains were sequenced in this cohort, and the absence of alpha or paired-chain data limited detectable features. Correlated functional status among segregating V segments might reflect linkage disequilibrium, but an unknown experimental factor could not be ruled out. A further reported finding was that TCR beta sequences accurately predicted the HLA-A and HLA-B alleles for most subjects in the first cohort. In vitro tests confirmed that a few of the cytomegalovirus-associated TCR beta chains recognize cytomegalovirus antigens. Roughly uniform sequencing depth across donors was assumed in presence/absence analyses, although this assumption may not hold. At a false discovery rate of 0.05, a later analysis linked about 17,000 TCR beta sequences to specific HLA alleles. Most CMV-associated TCR beta chains appeared to be HLA-restricted in a later analysis, and the HLA associations seemed to be driven largely by CMV exposure. For the cohort, immune exposure information was limited to CMV serostatus.

From cysteine to phenylalanine, the CDR3 is 15 amino acids long. Only the CDR3 portion is preserved as DNA: 45 bases, with reading frame beginning at the first base. CDR1 SGHDT and CDR2 YYEEEE were looked up in the germline V gene. V was cut back by 0 bases and J by 1 base, leaving a gap of 10 bases between them. In total, 666 healthy bone marrow donors made up the cohort. Cohort members were all nominally healthy when sampled, although unrecorded immune exposures were likely present. The donor tested CMV seropositive and was one of the 289 seropositive cohort members. Each donor provided a peripheral blood sample, and peripheral blood mononuclear cells were used for TCR beta sequencing. The Qiagen DNeasy Blood Extraction Kit was used to extract genomic DNA from the blood cell samples. Library generation was performed with the immunoSEQ multiplex PCR assay. For the multiplex PCR, a mixture combining 60 forward primers for TCR Vbeta segments and 13 reverse primers for TCR Jbeta segments was used. The CDR3 region of rearranged TCR beta genes was amplified from genomic DNA by a multiplex PCR assay. On the Illumina HiSeq System, the amplified TCR beta libraries were sequenced as 87-base-pair reads. Regarding the original processing steps: A later analysis tallied roughly 80 million unique TCR beta chains across the approximately 670 repertoires, and some 10 million of those chains were shared by two or more donors. Raw reads were error-corrected and collapsed into unique sequences by a nearest-neighbor algorithm in which closely related sequences were merged to remove PCR and sequencing errors. CDR3 sequences were aligned to IMGT reference sequences to assign V, D and J gene segments. For a sequence to be retained, at least a six-nucleotide match to both a V gene segment and a J gene segment was required. A rearrangement was called productive if the CDR3 had no stop codons and remained in frame with V and J, and every other rearrangement was called non-productive. Following IMGT convention, CDR3 was defined as the stretch from the second conserved V-encoded cysteine to the conserved J-encoded phenylalanine. Sequences without an unambiguous match to a single V gene segment were excluded from the earlier analysis of about 600 of the donors. An earlier analysis of 587 of the donors called V segments functional above 56.7% productive rearrangements and segregating when the between-donor standard deviation exceeded 5%. A statistical classification framework was built to diagnose cytomegalovirus status from the catalog of TCR beta chain sequences. In a later analysis, V and J genes were assigned by comparing TCR nucleotide sequences against IMGT/GENE-DB human TR gene sequences. A later analysis assigned CDR3 sequences and most-parsimonious VDJ recombination scenarios with the TCRdist pipeline. A later analysis defined each TCR beta chain by its CDR3 amino acid sequence plus V-gene family, and excluded reads lacking a unique V-gene family. In a later analysis, 450 to 600 highly shared, low-generation-probability nucleotide sequences were removed to address suspected cross-contamination and a sequencing artifact. In a later analysis, a clonal expansion index for each public chain was calculated from normalized within-repertoire ranks of inferred template counts. In a later analysis, generation probabilities were computed using a VDJ recombination model fitted to out-of-frame rearrangements, and the results were checked against IGoR. A later analysis scored TCR-TCR, TCR-HLA and TCR-CMV co-occurrence with hypergeometric tests, applying a repertoire-size bias correction to TCR pairs. A later analysis estimated false discovery rates by permuting HLA or CMV assignments 20 times. In a later analysis, co-occurring TCRs were grouped with DBSCAN, and TCRdist sequence similarity was added when clustering was performed within HLA-allele-positive subsets. Repertoires with fewer than 30,000 or more than 120,000 public chains, plus five repertoires with anomalous nucleotide sharing, were excluded from co-occurrence clustering. TCRdb obtained this table from immuneACCESS and retained in-frame rearrangements with V and J assigned. These tables miss some clones; where compared with another copy, unresolved V genes account for less than half of the shortfall, and the remainder is unexplained. The DNA was the basis for D and trimming; V, J and clone size are from that table. Counted in this sample were around 120,000 clones; about 72% of them appeared once. Of the sample, about 5% is held by the ten largest clones.

As to this clone: There is no known antigen for this receptor. The input lacks base qualities; no much larger clone sits a single base away.

The receptor was isolated from a man aged 45-65 years in good health and CMV-seropositive. The rearrangement combines TRBV5-6 with TRBJ1-1, with the D gene too uncertain to name. Specimen: PBMCs. CDR3 region: CASSLDPEGNTEAFF. The DNA reads as follows: TGTGCCAGCAGCTTGGATCCAGAGGGGAACACTGAAGCTTTCTTT.